Listed below are T cell receptor beta chains from one sample, sequenced in a study of glioma-infiltrating T cells after dendritic cell vaccination. TCRdb's table, derived via immunoSEQ multiplex PCR, lists solely in-frame clones and lacks some. The sample consists of some 110,000 clones, 90% of them appearing once. This sample comprised blood, obtained after dendritic cell vaccination. The origin of the receptors is a human donor with glioblastoma. The CDR3 runs from the conserved cysteine through the conserved F or W. The D gene is left open where the match is weak. Rows give clone size only sometimes, using once, few, many, or a class for an expanded clone.

J gene: TRBJ1-5; D gene: TRBD1; V gene: TRBV6-1; clone size: NA; CDR3 protein: CASSPGTVNQPQHF; CDR3 DNA: TGTGCCAGCAGCCCTGGGACAGTTAATCAGCCCCAGCATTTT
J gene: TRBJ2-5; D gene: NA; V gene: TRBV6-6; clone size: NA; CDR3 protein: CASTPPEQEEETQYF; CDR3 DNA: TGTGCCAGCACCCCCCCGGAACAGGAAGAAGAGACCCAGTACTTC
J gene: TRBJ1-1; D gene: TRBD1; V gene: TRBV29-1; clone size: NA; CDR3 protein: CSAIRGDRGLGGNTEAFF; CDR3 DNA: TGCAGCGCCATAAGGGGTGACAGGGGGCTTGGTGGGAACACTGAAGCTTTCTTT
J gene: TRBJ1-2; D gene: TRBD1; V gene: TRBV2; clone size: NA; CDR3 protein: CASSIAQGSDGYTF; CDR3 DNA: TGTGCCAGCAGTATAGCACAGGGGAGCGATGGCTACACCTTC
J gene: TRBJ2-2; D gene: TRBD1; V gene: TRBV5-1; clone size: NA; CDR3 protein: CASSPGDRANTGELFF; CDR3 DNA: TGCGCCAGCAGCCCGGGGGACAGGGCAAACACCGGGGAGCTGTTTTTT
J gene: TRBJ2-7; D gene: NA; V gene: TRBV6-5; clone size: NA; CDR3 protein: CASSPRSHEQYF; CDR3 DNA: TGTGCCAGCAGCCCTAGATCGCACGAGCAGTACTTC
J gene: TRBJ2-5; D gene: TRBD2; V gene: TRBV5-1; clone size: few; CDR3 protein: CASQPDGGVETQYF; CDR3 DNA: TGCGCCAGCCAGCCTGACGGGGGGGTGGAGACCCAGTACTTC
J gene: TRBJ1-2; D gene: NA; V gene: TRBV5-1; clone size: few; CDR3 protein: CASSGTASGYTF; CDR3 DNA: TGCGCCAGCAGCGGAACAGCCTCTGGCTACACCTTC
J gene: TRBJ2-7; D gene: NA; V gene: TRBV7-3; clone size: NA; CDR3 protein: CASSQNRVPLYEQYF; CDR3 DNA: TGTGCCAGCAGCCAAAACAGGGTACCTCTCTACGAGCAGTACTTC
J gene: TRBJ1-1; D gene: NA; V gene: TRBV7-9; clone size: NA; CDR3 protein: CASSLDGGNTEAFF; CDR3 DNA: TGTGCCAGCAGCTTAGACGGCGGGAACACTGAAGCTTTCTTT
J gene: TRBJ1-6; D gene: NA; V gene: TRBV7-2; clone size: NA; CDR3 protein: CASSLAGRNPIHF; CDR3 DNA: TGTGCCAGCAGCTTAGCGGGCAGAAACCCCATCCACTTT
J gene: TRBJ2-7; D gene: NA; V gene: TRBV6-6; clone size: NA; CDR3 protein: CASSYASYEQYF; CDR3 DNA: TGTGCCAGCAGTTACGCGTCCTACGAGCAGTACTTC
J gene: TRBJ2-5; D gene: TRBD2; V gene: TRBV5-4; clone size: NA; CDR3 protein: CASRDRRTSGGQETQYF; CDR3 DNA: TGTGCCAGCAGGGATAGGAGGACTAGCGGGGGGCAAGAGACCCAGTACTTC
J gene: TRBJ2-7; D gene: TRBD2; V gene: TRBV19; clone size: NA; CDR3 protein: CASSRERELYF; CDR3 DNA: TGTGCCAGTAGTAGGGAGCGGGAGCTTTACTTC
J gene: TRBJ2-2; D gene: TRBD2; V gene: TRBV5-1; clone size: NA; CDR3 protein: CASSLAGGSGSGELFF; CDR3 DNA: TGCGCCAGCAGCTTGGCCGGTGGTAGCGGGAGCGGGGAGCTGTTTTTT
J gene: TRBJ2-7; D gene: TRBD2; V gene: TRBV30; clone size: NA; CDR3 protein: CAWTATSGRYEQYF; CDR3 DNA: TGTGCCTGGACCGCTACTAGCGGGCGCTACGAGCAGTACTTC
J gene: TRBJ2-7; D gene: NA; V gene: TRBV2; clone size: NA; CDR3 protein: CASSPMGATYGQYF; CDR3 DNA: TGTGCCAGCAGTCCCATGGGGGCCACATACGGGCAGTACTTC
J gene: TRBJ1-2; D gene: NA; V gene: TRBV10-2; clone size: NA; CDR3 protein: CATRIQGSHGYTF; CDR3 DNA: TGCGCCACCAGAATACAGGGTAGTCATGGCTACACCTTC
J gene: TRBJ1-1; D gene: NA; V gene: TRBV11-2; clone size: NA; CDR3 protein: CASSYRVRWGNTEAFF; CDR3 DNA: TGTGCCAGCAGTTACAGGGTAAGGTGGGGCAACACTGAAGCTTTCTTT
J gene: TRBJ2-1; D gene: NA; V gene: TRBV5-5; clone size: NA; CDR3 protein: CASSYSGSEQFF; CDR3 DNA: TGTGCCAGCAGCTATAGCGGTAGTGAGCAGTTCTTC
J gene: TRBJ2-7; D gene: TRBD1; V gene: TRBV7-8; clone size: NA; CDR3 protein: CASSSRGRTHEQYF; CDR3 DNA: TGTGCCAGCAGCTCAAGGGGGCGCACCCACGAGCAGTACTTC
J gene: TRBJ1-2; D gene: TRBD1; V gene: TRBV6-5; clone size: NA; CDR3 protein: CASHTGQGKHYGYTF; CDR3 DNA: TGTGCCAGCCACACGGGACAGGGGAAACACTATGGCTACACCTTC
J gene: TRBJ1-5; D gene: TRBD1; V gene: TRBV5-1; clone size: NA; CDR3 protein: CASSWGQGRNQPQHF; CDR3 DNA: TGCGCCAGCAGCTGGGGACAGGGGCGGAATCAGCCCCAGCATTTT
J gene: TRBJ1-1; D gene: NA; V gene: TRBV19; clone size: NA; CDR3 protein: CASSLNGNTEAFF; CDR3 DNA: TGTGCCAGTAGTCTGAACGGGAACACTGAAGCTTTCTTT
J gene: TRBJ2-5; D gene: NA; V gene: TRBV19; clone size: NA; CDR3 protein: CATAMTTFLQETQYF; CDR3 DNA: TGTGCCACCGCGATGACGACATTTCTCCAAGAGACCCAGTACTTC
J gene: TRBJ2-7; D gene: NA; V gene: TRBV25-1; clone size: NA; CDR3 protein: CASSRTGFYEQYF; CDR3 DNA: TGTGCCAGCAGTAGAACAGGGTTCTACGAGCAGTACTTC
J gene: TRBJ2-3; D gene: TRBD2; V gene: TRBV5-6; clone size: NA; CDR3 protein: CASSPLLTGGRGDTQYF; CDR3 DNA: TGTGCCAGCAGCCCACTTCTCACGGGGGGGCGGGGAGATACGCAGTATTTT
J gene: TRBJ2-5; D gene: TRBD2; V gene: TRBV2; clone size: NA; CDR3 protein: CASSEGTSVETQYF; CDR3 DNA: TGTGCCAGCAGTGAAGGGACTAGCGTAGAGACCCAGTACTTC
J gene: TRBJ2-5; D gene: TRBD2; V gene: TRBV5-1; clone size: NA; CDR3 protein: CASSLGGGETQYF; CDR3 DNA: TGCGCCAGCAGCTTGGGGGGGGGTGAGACCCAGTACTTC
J gene: TRBJ1-3; D gene: TRBD1; V gene: TRBV5-1; clone size: NA; CDR3 protein: CASSLAPTGDGNTIYF; CDR3 DNA: TGCGCCAGCAGCTTGGCCCCCACAGGGGATGGAAACACCATATATTTT
J gene: TRBJ2-3; D gene: TRBD2; V gene: TRBV7-8; clone size: NA; CDR3 protein: CASSPGLAGGGADTQYF; CDR3 DNA: TGTGCCAGCAGCCCGGGACTAGCGGGGGGAGGGGCAGATACGCAGTATTTT
J gene: TRBJ2-7; D gene: NA; V gene: TRBV6-5; clone size: NA; CDR3 protein: CASGRRIHEQYF; CDR3 DNA: TGTGCCAGCGGGCGTAGGATCCACGAGCAGTACTTC
J gene: TRBJ1-2; D gene: NA; V gene: TRBV18; clone size: once; CDR3 protein: CASSPRALDYGYTF; CDR3 DNA: TGTGCCAGCTCACCGAGGGCCCTAGATTATGGCTACACCTTC
J gene: TRBJ1-4; D gene: NA; V gene: TRBV5-8; clone size: NA; CDR3 protein: CASSLGVTRGKLFF; CDR3 DNA: TGTGCCAGCAGCTTGGGGGTTACTAGGGGGAAACTGTTTTTT
J gene: TRBJ1-1; D gene: NA; V gene: TRBV5-8; clone size: NA; CDR3 protein: CASSFLRGNTEAFF; CDR3 DNA: TGTGCCAGCAGCTTTCTAAGGGGGAACACTGAAGCTTTCTTT
J gene: TRBJ2-3; D gene: TRBD1; V gene: TRBV10-3; clone size: few; CDR3 protein: CAIRGDRGLDTQYF; CDR3 DNA: TGTGCCATCAGGGGAGACAGGGGGCTAGATACGCAGTATTTT
J gene: TRBJ2-3; D gene: NA; V gene: TRBV4-2; clone size: NA; CDR3 protein: CASSQEIGTDTQYF; CDR3 DNA: TGTGCCAGCAGCCAAGAAATCGGCACAGATACGCAGTATTTT
J gene: TRBJ1-2; D gene: NA; V gene: TRBV7-9; clone size: NA; CDR3 protein: CASSFYGELDYGYTF; CDR3 DNA: TGTGCCAGCAGCTTCTATGGAGAGTTAGACTATGGCTACACCTTC
J gene: TRBJ1-6; D gene: TRBD1; V gene: TRBV6-1; clone size: NA; CDR3 protein: CASSARLPGGQGPGSPLHF; CDR3 DNA: TGTGCCAGCAGTGCACGCCTCCCTGGTGGACAGGGGCCGGGTTCACCCCTCCACTTT
J gene: TRBJ2-5; D gene: TRBD2; V gene: TRBV7-6; clone size: NA; CDR3 protein: CASSLESSGIETQYF; CDR3 DNA: TGTGCCAGCAGCTTAGAATCTAGCGGGATCGAGACCCAGTACTTC
J gene: TRBJ2-2; D gene: NA; V gene: TRBV9; clone size: NA; CDR3 protein: CASSETGTNTGELFF; CDR3 DNA: TGTGCCAGCAGCGAGACAGGAACGAACACCGGGGAGCTGTTTTTT
J gene: TRBJ1-1; D gene: NA; V gene: TRBV2; clone size: NA; CDR3 protein: CASSRGQNTEAFF; CDR3 DNA: TGTGCCAGCAGCAGGGGACAGAACACTGAAGCTTTCTTT
J gene: TRBJ2-5; D gene: TRBD1; V gene: TRBV19; clone size: NA; CDR3 protein: CASSIGGQGAGETQYF; CDR3 DNA: TGTGCCAGTAGTATAGGGGGACAGGGGGCGGGGGAGACCCAGTACTTC
J gene: TRBJ1-2; D gene: NA; V gene: TRBV11-3; clone size: few; CDR3 protein: CASSTGQNYGYTF; CDR3 DNA: TGTGCCAGCAGCACCGGACAGAACTATGGCTACACCTTC
J gene: TRBJ2-5; D gene: NA; V gene: TRBV5-4; clone size: NA; CDR3 protein: CASSRGGGIQETQYF; CDR3 DNA: TGTGCCAGCAGCCGAGGCGGGGGCATCCAAGAGACCCAGTACTTC
J gene: TRBJ1-6; D gene: TRBD1; V gene: TRBV30; clone size: NA; CDR3 protein: CAWSVPPTGVGSPLHF; CDR3 DNA: TGTGCCTGGAGTGTACCCCCGACAGGGGTGGGTTCACCCCTCCACTTT
J gene: TRBJ2-7; D gene: TRBD1; V gene: TRBV30; clone size: NA; CDR3 protein: CAWSGRDRGYEQYF; CDR3 DNA: TGTGCCTGGAGTGGGAGGGACAGGGGTTACGAGCAGTACTTC
J gene: TRBJ1-2; D gene: TRBD1; V gene: TRBV29-1; clone size: NA; CDR3 protein: CSVTGGYGYTF; CDR3 DNA: TGCAGCGTGACAGGGGGCTATGGCTACACCTTC